These 10 T cell receptor beta chains were all obtained from the same sample, sequenced in a study of cytomegalovirus exposure and HLA in healthy donors. PCR was performed using 60 Vbeta and 13 Jbeta primers. Produced via immunoSEQ multiplex PCR; TCRdb's table is partial and in-frame only. The sample includes about 140,000 clones, roughly 83% of them seen just once. Input material: PBMCs. The receptor set was obtained from a man in his forties in good health and CMV-seropositive.

The rearrangement joins TRBV7-2 to TRBJ1-2, with D perhaps matching TRBD1 (6 bases). The CDR3 runs to 15 residues. CDR1 is SGHTA, CDR2 FQGNSA, per germline. V lost 4 bases to trimming and J lost 0 bases, with 12 bases between them. CDR3 protein: CASSSHGTPNYGYTF. The CDR3 region has the DNA TGTGCCAGCAGCTCGCACGGGACACCTAACTATGGCTACACCTTC.

The J gene is TRBJ2-7, the V gene TRBV30; 7 positions agree with TRBD1. Germline assignment: CDR1 GTSNPN and CDR2 SVGIG (reference sequence). This CDR3 is built from 11 residues. With V trimmed by 5 bases and J by 3 bases, 1 base remained unmatched. CDR3 DNA sequence: TGTGCCTGGGCAGGGGGCTACGAGCAGTACTTC. Its protein product is CAWAGGYEQYF. Based on the CDR3 plus reference TRBV30 and TRBJ2-7, the full variable domain is SQTIHQWPATLVQPVGSPLSLECTVEGTSNPNLYWYRQAAGRGLQLLFYSVGIGQISSEVPQNLSASRPQDRQFILSSKKLLLSDSGFYLCAWAGGYEQYFGPGTRLTVT.

The genes are TRBV18 and TRBJ2-1; TRBD2 agrees at 9 bases. Germline trimming cut 3 bases from V and 9 bases from J; bases unmatched to any gene: 12. This CDR3 region has 16 residues. Germline V gene data show CDR1 as KGHSH and CDR2 as LQKENI. Here the CDR3 DNA reads TGTGCCAGCTCACCGCCGGGCGGGAGGGCCAGAAGTGAGCAGTTCTTC. Amino acid sequence: CASSPPGGRARSEQFF.

This chain uses TRBV28 with TRBJ2-3; 7 positions agree with TRBD2. The CDR3 covers 21 residues. Per germline, CDR1 MDHEN and CDR2 SYDVKM. V dropped 7 bases and J dropped 2; count of bases not matched to a gene: 27. The CDR3 loop reads CASIPRLFIRRERGHTDTQYF. The CDR3 DNA sequence: TGTGCCAGCATTCCACGGTTGTTTATCAGGCGGGAGAGGGGCCACACAGATACGCAGTATTTT.

This clone has just a few counts. V and J are TRBV5-1 and TRBJ1-2; D ambiguous. V was shortened by 5 bases and J by 3 bases, with 17 bases between the two germline ends. The CDR3 contains 15 residues. Germline CDR1 SGHRS, CDR2 YFSETQ. Here the CDR3 reads CASRDLRGSHYGYTF. The CDR3 coding sequence is TGCGCCAGCAGGGACCTGCGAGGGTCGCACTATGGCTACACCTTC.

This chain connects TRBV6-5 to TRBJ2-4; a weak D match, TRBD2 (6 bases). Trimming cost V 4 bases and J 4 bases, with 14 bases left between them. In germline, CDR1 is MNHEY, CDR2 SVGAGI. CDR3 size: 15 residues. Here the CDR3 reads CASSWGVETKNIQYF. The CDR3 bases are TGTGCCAGCAGTTGGGGGGTGGAGACTAAAAACATTCAGTACTTC.

This chain links TRBV7-3 with TRBJ2-1; 7 nucleotides line up with TRBD2. After removal of 2 bases from V and 3 bases from J, the junction contained 4 bases not matched to a gene. Germline V gives CDR1 SGHTA, CDR2 FQGTGA. The CDR3 has 15 residues. CDR3 bases: TGTGCCAGCAGCTTACTAGCGGACGTCTACAATGAGCAGTTCTTC. It yields the protein CASSLLADVYNEQFF.

The genes are TRBV4-1 and TRBJ2-2; 8 bases match TRBD2. The length of the CDR3 is 18 residues. V trimming: 3 bases; J trimming: 7 bases; junction bases outside the gene matches: 16. In germline, CDR1 is MGHRA, CDR2 YSYEKL. CDR3 sequence: CASSHPGGQGPRNGELFF. CDR3 DNA sequence: TGCGCCAGCAGCCACCCGGGGGGGCAGGGCCCGCGGAACGGGGAGCTGTTTTTT.

This clone has just a few counts. CDR3 sequence (DNA): TGTGCCAGTAGACCTGATGGGACTAACAACAATGAGCAGTTCTTC. Translating gives CASRPDGTNNNEQFF. The chain recombines TRBV19 with TRBJ2-1, with 7 bases matching TRBD2. V trimming: 6 bases; J trimming: 5 bases; junction bases outside the gene matches: 10. The CDR3 consists of 15 residues. From germline, CDR1 is LNHDA and CDR2 SQIVND (reference sequence).

This chain uses TRBV6-5 with TRBJ2-5, with TRBD2 matching 10 bases. The CDR3 totals 16 residues. V lost 2 bases to trimming and J lost 5 bases; unmatched junction nucleotides: 8. Germline V gene lookup returns CDR1 MNHEY and CDR2 SVGAGI. The CDR3 is CASSYVSGRAGETQYF. The CDR3 bases are TGTGCCAGCAGTTACGTCAGCGGGAGGGCCGGGGAGACCCAGTACTTC.